This TCR beta chain is drawn from a study of cytomegalovirus exposure and HLA in healthy donors. Study-wide points: TCR beta sequences numbering around 15,000 were associated with HLA alleles at 0.05 false discovery rate in a later analysis.

This clone came up a few times. Its target is not known. In the PCR, 60 Vbeta and 13 Jbeta primers were used. Original analysis: In a later analysis, some 10 million of 75 million to 90 million unique beta chains occurred in at least two donors. Assay: immunoSEQ multiplex PCR; the TCRdb copy retains only in-frame clones and omits some. V and J calls and clone size follow that table, whereas D and trimming were derived from the DNA. The data show about 100,000 clones, about 80% seen once. Input material: PBMCs. This receptor was taken from a woman between 40 and 50 years old in good health and CMV-seronegative.

CDR3 nucleotides: TGTGCCACCACAGGGTACGGCACTGAAGCTTTCTTT. Its translation is CATTGYGTEAFF. The gene calls are TRBV19 and TRBJ1-1, with D possibly being TRBD1 (6 bases). This CDR3 is built from 12 residues. Trimming removed 10 bases from V and 4 bases from J, with 13 bases in between. Germline V CDR1 and CDR2: LNHDA, SQIVND (reference sequence).